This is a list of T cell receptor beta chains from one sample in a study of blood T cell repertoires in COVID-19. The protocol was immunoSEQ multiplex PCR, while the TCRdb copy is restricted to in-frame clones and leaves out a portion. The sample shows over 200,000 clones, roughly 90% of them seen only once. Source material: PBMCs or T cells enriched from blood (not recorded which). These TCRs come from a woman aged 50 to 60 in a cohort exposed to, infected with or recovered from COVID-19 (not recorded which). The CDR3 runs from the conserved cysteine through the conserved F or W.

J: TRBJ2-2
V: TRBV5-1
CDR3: CASSQAHNRDTGELFF

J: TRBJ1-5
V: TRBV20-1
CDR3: CSASLSLSNQPQHF

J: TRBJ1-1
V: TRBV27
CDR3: CASSLNQGGYTEAFF

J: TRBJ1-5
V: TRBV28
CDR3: CATYDRNQPQHF

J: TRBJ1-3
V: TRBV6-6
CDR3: CASSGGTGSAGNTIYF

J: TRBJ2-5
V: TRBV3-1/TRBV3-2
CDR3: CASSTLGVEVVETQYF

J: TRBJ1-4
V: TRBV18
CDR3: CASSRDRQQEKLFF

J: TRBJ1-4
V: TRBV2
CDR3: CASSRGGHPTTNEKLFF

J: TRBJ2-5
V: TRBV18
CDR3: CASSLDRGDQYF

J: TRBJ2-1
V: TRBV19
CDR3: CASSGLAGYNEQFF

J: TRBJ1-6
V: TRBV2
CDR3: CASSEGLGTLHF

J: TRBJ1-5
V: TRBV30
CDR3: CAWSVMSGSQPQHF

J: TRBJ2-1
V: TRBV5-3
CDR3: CARGPGLEYNEQFF

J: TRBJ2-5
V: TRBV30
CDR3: CAWSVSGEGTQYF

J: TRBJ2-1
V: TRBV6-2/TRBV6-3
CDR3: CASSGSGPQVIEQFF

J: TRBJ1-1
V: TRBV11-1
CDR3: CASSPDRVTEAFF

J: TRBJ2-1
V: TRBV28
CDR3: CASSLDRGRYGQFF

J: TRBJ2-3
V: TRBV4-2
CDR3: CASSQKAREDTQYF

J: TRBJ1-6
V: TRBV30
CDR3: CAWSPPGLVGSSPLHF

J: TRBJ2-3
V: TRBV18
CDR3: CASSPLGGEADTQYF

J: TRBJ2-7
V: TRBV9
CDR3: CASSVDGGAPYEQYF

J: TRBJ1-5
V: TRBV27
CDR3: CASRRTGGQPQHF

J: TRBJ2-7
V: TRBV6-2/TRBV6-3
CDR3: CASSYIGGSYEQYF

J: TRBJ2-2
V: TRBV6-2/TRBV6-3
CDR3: CASSRDGGFGTGELFF

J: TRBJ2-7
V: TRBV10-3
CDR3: CAAAASDTYEQYF

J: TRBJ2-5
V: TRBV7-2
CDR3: CASSLDLSRGRQETQYF

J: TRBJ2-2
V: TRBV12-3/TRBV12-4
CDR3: CASSLGQGGLFF

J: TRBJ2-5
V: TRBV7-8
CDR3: CASSTRLAGVETQYF

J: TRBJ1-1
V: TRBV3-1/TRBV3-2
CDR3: CASSRYGGPVSEAFF

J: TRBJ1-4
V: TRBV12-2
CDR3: CASRFTPIGQSNEKLFF

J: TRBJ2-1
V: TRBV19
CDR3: CASSLSGGGFNEQFF

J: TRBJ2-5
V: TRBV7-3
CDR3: CASSFRGGDLQETQYF

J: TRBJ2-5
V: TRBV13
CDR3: CASSFAGQETQYF

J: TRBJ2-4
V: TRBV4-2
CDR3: CASSHPSGGAKNIQYF

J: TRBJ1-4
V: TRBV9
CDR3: CASSARTGTNEKLFF

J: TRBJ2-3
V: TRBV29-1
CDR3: CSSRGRITDTQYF

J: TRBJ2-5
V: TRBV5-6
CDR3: CASSLALASETQYF

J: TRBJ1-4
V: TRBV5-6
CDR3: CASSLAGQGSTNEKLFF

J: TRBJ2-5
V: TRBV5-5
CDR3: CASSGGQQETQYF

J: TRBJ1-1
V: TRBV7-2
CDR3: CASSLGHRNTEAFF

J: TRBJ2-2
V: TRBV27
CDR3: CASSPPGLAVTGELFF

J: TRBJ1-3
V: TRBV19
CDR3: CASSSQGISGNTIYF

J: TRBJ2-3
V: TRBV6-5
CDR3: CASKGQGEADTQYF

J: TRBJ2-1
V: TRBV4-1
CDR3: CASSQILLAGNNEQFF

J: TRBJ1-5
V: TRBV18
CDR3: CASSTGEGGPQHF

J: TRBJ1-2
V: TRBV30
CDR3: CAWSTRGTNGYTF

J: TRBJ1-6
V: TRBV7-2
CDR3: CASSHILGGAHQNLHF

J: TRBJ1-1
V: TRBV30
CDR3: CAWSVLGVLTGDGKAFF

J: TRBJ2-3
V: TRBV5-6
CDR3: CASSTGGGRIDTQYF

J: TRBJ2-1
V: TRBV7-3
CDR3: CASSSGGGAVWNEQFF